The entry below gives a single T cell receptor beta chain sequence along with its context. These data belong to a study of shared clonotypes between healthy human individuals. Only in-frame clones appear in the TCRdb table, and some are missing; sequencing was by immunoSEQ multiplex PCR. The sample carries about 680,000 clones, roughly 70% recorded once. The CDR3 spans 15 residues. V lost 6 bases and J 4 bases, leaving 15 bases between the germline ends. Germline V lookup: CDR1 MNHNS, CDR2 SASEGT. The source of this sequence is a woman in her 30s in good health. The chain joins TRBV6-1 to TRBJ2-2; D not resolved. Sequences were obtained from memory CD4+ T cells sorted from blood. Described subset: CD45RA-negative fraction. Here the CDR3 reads CASRSNIGATGELFF. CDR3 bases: TGTGCCAGCAGGTCGAACATAGGTGCCACCGGGGAGCTGTTTTTT.